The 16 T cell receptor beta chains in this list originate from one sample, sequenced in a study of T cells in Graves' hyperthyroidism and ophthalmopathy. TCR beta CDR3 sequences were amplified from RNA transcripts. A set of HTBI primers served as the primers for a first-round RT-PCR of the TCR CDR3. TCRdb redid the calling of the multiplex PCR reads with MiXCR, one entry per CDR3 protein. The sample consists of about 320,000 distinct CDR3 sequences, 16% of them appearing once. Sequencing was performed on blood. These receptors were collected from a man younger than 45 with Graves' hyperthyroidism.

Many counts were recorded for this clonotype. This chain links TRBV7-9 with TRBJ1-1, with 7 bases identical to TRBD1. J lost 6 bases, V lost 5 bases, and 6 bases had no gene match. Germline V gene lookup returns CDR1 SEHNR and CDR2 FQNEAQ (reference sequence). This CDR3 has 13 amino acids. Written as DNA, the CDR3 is TGTGCCAGCAGCCCGACAGGGACCCCTGAAGCTTTCTTT. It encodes CASSPTGTPEAFF.

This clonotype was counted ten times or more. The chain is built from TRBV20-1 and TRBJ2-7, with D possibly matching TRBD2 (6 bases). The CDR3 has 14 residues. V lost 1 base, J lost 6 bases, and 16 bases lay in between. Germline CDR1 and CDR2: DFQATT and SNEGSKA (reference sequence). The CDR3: CSARVEGFPLEQYF. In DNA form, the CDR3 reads TGCAGTGCTAGAGTGGAGGGATTTCCCCTCGAGCAGTACTTC.

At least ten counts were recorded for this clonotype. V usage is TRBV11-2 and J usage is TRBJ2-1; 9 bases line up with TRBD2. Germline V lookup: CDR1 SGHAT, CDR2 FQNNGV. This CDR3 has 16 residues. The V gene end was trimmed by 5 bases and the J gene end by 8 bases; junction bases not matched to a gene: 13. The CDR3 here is CASSAFSGSGIDEQFF. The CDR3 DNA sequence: TGTGCCAGCAGCGCCTTTAGCGGGAGCGGTATCGATGAGCAGTTCTTC.

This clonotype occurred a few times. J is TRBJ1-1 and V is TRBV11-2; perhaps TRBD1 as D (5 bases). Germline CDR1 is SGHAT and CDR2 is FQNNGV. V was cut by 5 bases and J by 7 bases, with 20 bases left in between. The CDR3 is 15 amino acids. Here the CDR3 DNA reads TGTGCCAGCAGCCGAAGCCAGGGTTTTCTGGGTGAAGCTTTCTTT. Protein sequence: CASSRSQGFLGEAFF.

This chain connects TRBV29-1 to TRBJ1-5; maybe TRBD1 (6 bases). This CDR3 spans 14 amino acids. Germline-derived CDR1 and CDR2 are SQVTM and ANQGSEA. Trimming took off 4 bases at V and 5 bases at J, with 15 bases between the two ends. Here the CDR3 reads CSVGGGGKDQPQHF. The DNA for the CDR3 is TGCAGCGTTGGGGGAGGGGGTAAGGATCAGCCCCAGCATTTT.

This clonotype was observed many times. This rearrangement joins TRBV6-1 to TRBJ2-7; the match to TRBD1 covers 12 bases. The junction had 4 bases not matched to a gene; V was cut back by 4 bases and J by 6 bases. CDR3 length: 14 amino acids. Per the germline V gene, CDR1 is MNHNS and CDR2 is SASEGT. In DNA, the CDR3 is TGTGCCAGCAGTGCCGGGACAGGGGGCGCCGAGCAGTACTTC. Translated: CASSAGTGGAEQYF.

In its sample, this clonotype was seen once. In DNA, the CDR3 is TGTGCCAGTAACCCGCTTACCCGGGACAGGGGCACCGGGGAGCTGTTTTTT. Translated: CASNPLTRDRGTGELFF. This chain links TRBV19 with TRBJ2-2; 10 nucleotides line up with TRBD1. V dropped 7 bases and J dropped 4; count of bases not matched to a gene: 12. Germline-derived CDR1 and CDR2 are LNHDA and SQIVND (reference sequence). This CDR3 contains 17 residues. The entire variable domain, with the rest obtained from reference TRBV19 and TRBJ2-2, is as follows: DGGITQSPKYLFRKEGQNVTLSCEQNLNHDAMYWYRQDPGQGLRLIYYSQIVNDFQKGDIAEGYSVSREKKESFPLTVTSAQKNPTAFYLCASNPLTRDRGTGELFFGEGSRLTVL.

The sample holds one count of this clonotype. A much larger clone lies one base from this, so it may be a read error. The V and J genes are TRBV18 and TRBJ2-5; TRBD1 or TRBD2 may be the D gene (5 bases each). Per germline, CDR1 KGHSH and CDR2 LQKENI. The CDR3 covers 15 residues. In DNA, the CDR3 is TGTGCCAGCTCATATTCGACGGGCGAACGAGGGACCCTGTACTTC. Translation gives CASSYSTGERGTLYF.

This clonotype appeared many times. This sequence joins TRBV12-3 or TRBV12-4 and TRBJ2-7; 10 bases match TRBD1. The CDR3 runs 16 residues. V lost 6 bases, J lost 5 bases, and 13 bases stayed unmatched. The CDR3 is CASSAPSWGTGDEQYF. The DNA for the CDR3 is TGTGCCAGCAGCGCTCCCTCCTGGGGGACAGGGGACGAGCAGTACTTC.

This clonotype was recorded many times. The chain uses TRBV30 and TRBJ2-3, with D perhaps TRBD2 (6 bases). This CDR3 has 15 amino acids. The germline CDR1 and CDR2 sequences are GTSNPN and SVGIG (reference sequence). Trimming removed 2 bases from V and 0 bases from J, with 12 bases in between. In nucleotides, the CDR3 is TGTGCCTGGAGTTTGGGGGGTTCTAGCACAGATACGCAGTATTTT. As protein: CAWSLGGSSTDTQYF.

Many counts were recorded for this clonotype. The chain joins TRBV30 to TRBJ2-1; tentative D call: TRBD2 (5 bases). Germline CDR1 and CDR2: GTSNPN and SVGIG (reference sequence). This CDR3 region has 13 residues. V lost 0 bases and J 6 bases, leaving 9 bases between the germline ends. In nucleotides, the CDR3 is TGTGCCTGGAGTGTTTCGGGGATCAATGAGCAGTTCTTC. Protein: CAWSVSGINEQFF.

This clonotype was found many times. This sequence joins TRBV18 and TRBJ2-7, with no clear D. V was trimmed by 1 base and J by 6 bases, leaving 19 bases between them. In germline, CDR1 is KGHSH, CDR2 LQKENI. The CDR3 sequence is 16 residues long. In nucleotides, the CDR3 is TGTGCCAGCTCACCACGTGTGGGTGACTTAAGCGCCGAGCAGTACTTC. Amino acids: CASSPRVGDLSAEQYF.

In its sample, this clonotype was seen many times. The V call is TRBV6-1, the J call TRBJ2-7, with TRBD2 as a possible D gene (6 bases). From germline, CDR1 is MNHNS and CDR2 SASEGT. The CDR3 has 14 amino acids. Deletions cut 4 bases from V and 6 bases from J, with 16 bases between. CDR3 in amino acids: CASSGTWAGSEQYF. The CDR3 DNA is TGTGCCAGCAGTGGCACTTGGGCGGGATCCGAGCAGTACTTC.

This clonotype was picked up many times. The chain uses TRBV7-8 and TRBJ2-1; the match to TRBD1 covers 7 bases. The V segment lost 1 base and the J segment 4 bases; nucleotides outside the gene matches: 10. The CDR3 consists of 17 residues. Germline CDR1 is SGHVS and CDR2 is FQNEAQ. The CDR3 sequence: CASSLEGDSGPYNEQFF. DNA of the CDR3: TGTGCCAGCAGCTTAGAAGGGGACAGCGGCCCTTACAATGAGCAGTTCTTC.

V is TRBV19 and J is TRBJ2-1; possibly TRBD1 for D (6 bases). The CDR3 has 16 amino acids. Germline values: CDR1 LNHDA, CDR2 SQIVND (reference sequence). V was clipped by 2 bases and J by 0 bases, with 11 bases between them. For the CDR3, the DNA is TGTGCCAGTAGTATAACGGGGACACTCTCCTACAATGAGCAGTTCTTC. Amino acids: CASSITGTLSYNEQFF.

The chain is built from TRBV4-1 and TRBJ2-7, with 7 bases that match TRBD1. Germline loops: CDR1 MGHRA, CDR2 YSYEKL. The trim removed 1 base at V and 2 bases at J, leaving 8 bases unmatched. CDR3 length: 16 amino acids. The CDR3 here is CASSQVSGQRTYEQYF. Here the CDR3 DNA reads TGCGCCAGCAGCCAAGTTTCGGGACAGCGGACCTACGAGCAGTACTTC.